This TCR beta chain was obtained from a study of blood T cells in healthy people across ages. Study-level information: T cells yielded about one barcoded beta molecule per two cells through template switching.

V shed 3 bases and J shed 6 bases, with 11 bases lying between them. The CDR3 spans 12 residues. The V gene's germline CDR1 is DFQATT and CDR2 SNEGSKA (reference sequence). A second about 6 to 11 cycle PCR used barcoded and J-beta primers. Each cDNA molecule was tagged by a template-switch adaptor that had 12 random nucleotides. From the 5' RACE reads, TCRdb called clonotypes with MiXCR, one entry per CDR3 protein. The data show 650,000 to 700,000 distinct CDR3 sequences, less than 40% seen once. The source is a woman aged 80 or over in good health. V gene TRBV20-1 combines with J gene TRBJ1-2; D uncertain. The material sequenced was blood. CDR3 in amino acids: CSARGPGDGYTF. CDR3 coding DNA: TGCAGTGCTAGGGGTCCAGGCGATGGCTACACCTTC.